The 9 T cell receptor beta chains presented below share a single source sample, sequenced in a study of blood T cell repertoires in COVID-19. Clones were read by immunoSEQ multiplex PCR, and TCRdb kept only the in-frame ones, dropping some. The repertoire has under 200,000 clones, about 85% of them found once; the top ten carry roughly 21%. Material: peripheral blood. Receptors originate from a man in his sixties with active or convalescent COVID-19.

This sequence joins TRBV3-1 (or the pseudogene TRBV3-2) and TRBJ2-5; tentative D call: TRBD2 (5 bases). Germline CDR1 and CDR2: LGHDT and YNNKEL (reference sequence). The CDR3 has 14 amino acids. Trimming shortened V by 4 bases and J by 5 bases, and 14 bases separated the two germline ends. CDR3 loop: CASSRREHGETQYF. The CDR3 DNA reads as TGTGCCAGCAGCCGCCGGGAACACGGGGAGACCCAGTACTTC.

CDR3 coding DNA: TGTGCCACCAGTGATTTTGGGAAACTAGCGGGGGGGCGGCGTAGCACAGATACGCAGTATTTT. Its translation: CATSDFGKLAGGRRSTDTQYF. The chain has TRBV24-1 and TRBJ2-3; the match to TRBD2 covers 13 bases. The CDR3 covers 21 residues. Germline CDR1 is KGHDR and CDR2 is SFDVKD. J was trimmed by 0 bases and V by 1 base; bases with no gene match: 12.

The chain employs TRBV4-2 and TRBJ2-3, with 13 positions matching TRBD2. CDR1 is LGHNA and CDR2 is YNFKEQ in the germline V gene. Trimming removed 4 bases from V and 6 bases from J; junction bases left unmatched: 4. The CDR3 has 15 amino acids. The CDR3 DNA follows: TGTGCCAGCAGCCCTCGACTAGCGGGGGGCGATACGCAGTATTTT. This sequence encodes CASSPRLAGGDTQYF.

The chain uses TRBV6-1 and TRBJ1-6; TRBD1 aligns across 7 bases. This CDR3 comprises 15 residues. Per the germline V gene, CDR1 is MNHNS and CDR2 is SASEGT. V lost 3 bases, J lost 10 bases, and 9 bases stayed unmatched. The CDR3 DNA reads as TGTGCCAGCAGTGAGGGAAGGGGGCGCGGGTCACCCCTCCACTTT. It encodes CASSEGRGRGSPLHF.

V and J are TRBV5-4 and TRBJ2-1, with D possibly TRBD2 on 7 matching bases. The V end was cut by 0 bases, the J end by 11 bases, with 12 bases between. This CDR3 region has 13 residues. Germline CDR1 and CDR2: SGHNT and YYREEE (reference sequence). CDR3 coding DNA: TGTGCCAGCAGCTTGGATCCGGGGGGCCAGCAGTTCTTC. Protein: CASSLDPGGQQFF. The variable domain in full, completed from reference TRBV5-4 and TRBJ2-1, reads ETGVTQSPTHLIKTRGQQVTLRCSSQSGHNTVSWYQQALGQGPQFIFQYYREEENGRGNFPPRFSGLQFPNYSSELNVNALELDDSALYLCASSLDPGGQQFFGPGTRLTVL.

The chain couples TRBV7-9 to TRBJ2-7; no clear D gene. There are 11 residues in the CDR3. With 10 bases removed from V and 3 bases from J, the gap between germline ends came to 10 bases. Germline V gene sequence: CDR1 SEHNR, CDR2 FQNEAQ (reference sequence). The DNA of the CDR3 is TGTGCCACGACACGTAACTACGAGCAGTACTTC. It is translated as CATTRNYEQYF.

This clone has only one observation. The gene calls are TRBV12-5 and TRBJ1-1; 8 bases are a match to TRBD1. The V gene end was trimmed by 4 bases and the J gene end by 4 bases; junction bases not matched to a gene: 2. The CDR3 covers 13 residues. The V gene's germline CDR1 is LGHNT and CDR2 FRNRAP. The chain's CDR3 is CASGSGGPTEAFF. The DNA for the CDR3 is TGTGCTAGTGGTTCAGGGGGCCCCACTGAAGCTTTCTTT.

This sequence joins TRBV29-1 and TRBJ1-2; TRBD1 might be the D (5 bases). V gave up 3 bases and J gave up 2 bases, with 13 bases separating them. The germline gives CDR1 SQVTM, CDR2 ANQGSEA. There are 14 residues in the CDR3. The DNA of the CDR3 is TGCAGCGTTGAGGGGTCCGGGGGGAACTATGGCTACACCTTC. Its protein product is CSVEGSGGNYGYTF.

This clone was recorded once. The chain recombines TRBV29-1 with TRBJ2-7; TRBD1 agrees at 8 bases. After removal of 7 bases from V and 7 bases from J, the junction contained 12 bases not matched to a gene. This CDR3 comprises 13 residues. Germline loops: CDR1 SQVTM, CDR2 ANQGSEA. The CDR3 spells CSAKGQGPGEQYF. As DNA, the CDR3 is TGCAGCGCGAAAGGACAGGGCCCGGGGGAGCAGTACTTC.